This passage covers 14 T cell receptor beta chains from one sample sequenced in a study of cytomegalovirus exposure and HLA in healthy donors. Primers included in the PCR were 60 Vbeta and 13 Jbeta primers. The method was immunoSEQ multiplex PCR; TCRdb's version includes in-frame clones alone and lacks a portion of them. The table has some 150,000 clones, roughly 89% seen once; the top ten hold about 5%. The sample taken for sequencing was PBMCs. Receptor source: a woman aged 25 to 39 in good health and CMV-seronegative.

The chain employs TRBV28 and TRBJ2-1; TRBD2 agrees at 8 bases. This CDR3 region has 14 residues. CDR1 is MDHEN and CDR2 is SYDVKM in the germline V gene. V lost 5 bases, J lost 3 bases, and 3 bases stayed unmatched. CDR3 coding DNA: TGTGCCAGCAGTACGGCGGGGGGCTACAATGAGCAGTTCTTC. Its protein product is CASSTAGGYNEQFF.

CDR3 region: CASSGGGTSINEQYF. CDR3 DNA sequence: TGTGCCAGCAGTGGGGGGGGGACTAGTATAAACGAGCAGTACTTC. This chain connects TRBV28 to TRBJ2-7, with TRBD2 identical over 8 bases. The germline gives CDR1 MDHEN, CDR2 SYDVKM. This CDR3 is built from 15 residues. The J segment lost 5 bases and the V segment lost 5 bases, leaving 11 bases of the junction unmatched.

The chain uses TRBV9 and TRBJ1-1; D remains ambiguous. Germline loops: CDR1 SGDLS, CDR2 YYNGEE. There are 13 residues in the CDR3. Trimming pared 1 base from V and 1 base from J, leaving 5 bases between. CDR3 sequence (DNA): TGTGCCAGCAGCGTACTAGGGAACACTGAAGCTTTCTTT. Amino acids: CASSVLGNTEAFF.

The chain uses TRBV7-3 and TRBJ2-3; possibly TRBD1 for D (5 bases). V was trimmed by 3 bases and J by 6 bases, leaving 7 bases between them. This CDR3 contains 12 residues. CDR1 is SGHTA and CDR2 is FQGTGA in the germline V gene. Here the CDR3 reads CASSFSGDTQYF. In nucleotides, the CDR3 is TGTGCCAGCAGCTTTTCAGGGGATACGCAGTATTTT.

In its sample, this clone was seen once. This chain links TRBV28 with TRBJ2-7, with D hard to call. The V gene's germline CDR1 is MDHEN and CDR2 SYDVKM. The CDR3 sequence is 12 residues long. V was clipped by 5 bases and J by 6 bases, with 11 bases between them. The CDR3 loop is CASSQQAGEQYF. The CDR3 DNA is TGTGCCAGCAGTCAGCAGGCTGGCGAGCAGTACTTC.

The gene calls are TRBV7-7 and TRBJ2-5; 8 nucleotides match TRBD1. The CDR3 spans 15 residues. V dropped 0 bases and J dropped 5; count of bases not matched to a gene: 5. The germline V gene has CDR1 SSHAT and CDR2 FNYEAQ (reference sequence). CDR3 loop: CASSLARTGRETQYF. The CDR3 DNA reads TGTGCCAGCAGCTTAGCGCGGACAGGGAGGGAGACCCAGTACTTC.

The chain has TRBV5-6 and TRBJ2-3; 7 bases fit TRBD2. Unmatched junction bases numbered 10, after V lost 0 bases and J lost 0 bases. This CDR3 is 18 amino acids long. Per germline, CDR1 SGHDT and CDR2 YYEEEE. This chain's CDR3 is CASSLVGGRVRSTDTQYF. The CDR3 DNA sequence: TGTGCCAGCAGCTTGGTGGGAGGGCGGGTGAGAAGCACAGATACGCAGTATTTT.

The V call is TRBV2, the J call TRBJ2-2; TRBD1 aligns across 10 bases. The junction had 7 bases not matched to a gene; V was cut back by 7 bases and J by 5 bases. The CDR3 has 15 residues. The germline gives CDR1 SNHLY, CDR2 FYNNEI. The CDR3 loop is CASTRDRGGTGELFF. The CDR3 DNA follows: TGTGCCAGCACCAGGGACAGGGGAGGAACCGGGGAGCTGTTTTTT.

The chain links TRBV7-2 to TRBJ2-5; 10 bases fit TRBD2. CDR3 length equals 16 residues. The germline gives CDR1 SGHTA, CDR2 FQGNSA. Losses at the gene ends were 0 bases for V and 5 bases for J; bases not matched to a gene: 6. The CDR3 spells CASSLAYSGGRETQYF. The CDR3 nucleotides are TGTGCCAGCAGCTTAGCCTATAGCGGGGGGCGGGAGACCCAGTACTTC.

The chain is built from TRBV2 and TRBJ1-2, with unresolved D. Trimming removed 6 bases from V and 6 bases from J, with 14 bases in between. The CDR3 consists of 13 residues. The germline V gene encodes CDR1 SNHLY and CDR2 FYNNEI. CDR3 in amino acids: CASSAERLDGYTF. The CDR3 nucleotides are TGTGCCAGCAGCGCCGAGCGGTTAGATGGCTACACCTTC.

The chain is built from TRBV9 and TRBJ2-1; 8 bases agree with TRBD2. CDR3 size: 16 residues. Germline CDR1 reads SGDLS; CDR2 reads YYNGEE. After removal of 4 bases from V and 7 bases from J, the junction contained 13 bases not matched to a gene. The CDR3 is CASSPPAAGGLNEQFF. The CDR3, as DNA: TGTGCCAGCAGCCCCCCAGCGGCGGGGGGCCTAAATGAGCAGTTCTTC. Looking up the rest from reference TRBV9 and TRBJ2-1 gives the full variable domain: DSGVTQTPKHLITATGQRVTLRCSPRSGDLSVYWYQQSLDQGLQFLIQYYNGEERAKGNILERFSAQQFPDLHSELNLSSLELGDSALYFCASSPPAAGGLNEQFFGPGTRLTVL.

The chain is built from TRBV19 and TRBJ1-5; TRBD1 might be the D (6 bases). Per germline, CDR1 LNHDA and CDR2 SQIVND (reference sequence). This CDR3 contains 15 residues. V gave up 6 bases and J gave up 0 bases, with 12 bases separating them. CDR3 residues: CASSPGHFSNQPQHF. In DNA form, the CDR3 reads TGTGCCAGTAGCCCGGGACACTTTAGCAATCAGCCCCAGCATTTT.

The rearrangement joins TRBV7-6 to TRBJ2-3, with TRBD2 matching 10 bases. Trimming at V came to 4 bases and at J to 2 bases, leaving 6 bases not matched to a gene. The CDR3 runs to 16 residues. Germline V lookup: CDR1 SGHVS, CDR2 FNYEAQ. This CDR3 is CASSYSGRTFTDTQYF. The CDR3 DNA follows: TGTGCCAGCAGCTATAGCGGGAGGACCTTCACAGATACGCAGTATTTT.

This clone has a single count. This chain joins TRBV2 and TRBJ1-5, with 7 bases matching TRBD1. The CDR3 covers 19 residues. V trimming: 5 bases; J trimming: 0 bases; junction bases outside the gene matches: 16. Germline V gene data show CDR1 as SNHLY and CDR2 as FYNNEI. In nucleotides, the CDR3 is TGTGCCAGCAGTTCTCCAGGGGGTTGGCCCCAAGATAGCAATCAGCCCCAGCATTTT. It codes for CASSSPGGWPQDSNQPQHF.